This TCR beta chain was recorded in a study of T cells in Graves' hyperthyroidism and ophthalmopathy (dated by TCRdb to the late 2010s). In the study overall: Peripheral blood samples were taken at the time of initial diagnosis, prior to any treatment. In roughly six Graves' hyperthyroidism patients, the study also compared T-cell repertoires from thyroid tissue with T-cell repertoires from blood. The paper reports TCR Vbeta CDR3 sequencing of 140 or so peripheral blood samples: around 41 ophthalmopathy, some 80 hyperthyroidism and approximately 17 progressor patients. Following sampling, methimazole starting at 30 mg daily was given to hyperthyroidism patients, and high-dose intravenous methylprednisolone was given to ophthalmopathy patients. Prospective prediction of ophthalmopathy was tested in an independent validation cohort consisting of some 19 hyperthyroidism patients and around 17 patients who later progressed to ophthalmopathy. To identify TCR V-J signatures that set the groups apart, the researchers used a discovery cohort of more than 95 patients, made up of under 50 with Graves' ophthalmopathy and 57 with stable Graves' hyperthyroidism. The 80 to 100 discovery patients were randomly divided into training and test sets at a 7:3 ratio. Results the study describes overall, beyond this receptor: Sample size was not statistically predetermined, and blinding of investigators to group allocation was not performed. During validation, the model predicted progression to ophthalmopathy a median of roughly 7.1 months ahead of onset, with almost 71% sensitivity and 72% to 80% specificity. Most expanded thyroid clonotypes (frequency above 0.001) were also found in blood, which suggests that blood repertoires may mirror thyroid immune responses. In cross-validation, a model built on a 13 V-J signature told ophthalmopathy apart from stable hyperthyroidism with about 90% sensitivity and around 81% specificity, and in testing the same model reached 80%/75%.

The TCR beta CDR3 regions were amplified from the RNA transcripts. The first round of RT-PCR for the TCR CDR3 was performed with the HTBI primer set and the Qiagen OneStep RT-PCR kit. A second multiplex PCR round built the libraries, followed by size selection and purification. The libraries were sequenced on an Illumina HiSeq2000 using paired-end 100 bp reads. In the source study's methods: SOAPnuke was used to process the raw data, with reads discarded if the reads contained adapters or uncalled bases, had a mean Phred below 15, or lacked an exact constant-primer or identifier match. COPE v1.2.5 was used to merge high-quality paired reads, and clonotypes were defined as unique nucleotide sequences. Clonotypes were aligned to IMGT TRBV, TRBD and TRBJ reference segments using MiTCR v1.1. The analysis included only V-J combinations with a frequency above 0.0001, which together covered 99% to 99.2% of the repertoires. The TCS score was defined as F50 (clonal expansion) divided by E x V (chaos), with BLOSUM62-based TCRdist calculated between CDR3 peptides within each V-J. Welch's t-statistics and random forest reduced around 520 V-J features to about 12, which were used in a naive Bayes classifier (R e1071). Through fastp at Q25 and MiXCR, TCRdb rebuilt clones from the public reads, retaining in-frame beta chains. Identical CDR3 proteins give one entry, which carries the most common genes and DNA. These V and J calls are TCRdb output, not the study's own analysis. In this sample the table shows about 52,000 distinct CDR3 sequences, approximately 48% of which occur a single time. About 9% of the sample is taken by the ten largest.

To note about this clonotype: It lacks a known antigen. Nothing much larger sits one base from this clone, and base qualities are not available.

From the cysteine through the phenylalanine, the CDR3 covers 19 amino acids. Of the read, only the CDR3 DNA is kept; its 57 bases are in frame from base 1. Cut back by 6 bases and 5 bases, the V and J ends lie 31 bases apart. For CDR1 and CDR2, the germline V gene lists SGHTA and FQGNSA. In the ophthalmopathy patients, disease was moderately to severely active, with a Clinical Activity Score of 3 or more, a NOSPECS grade of 4 or more, and a duration of less than 3 months. Patients with uncontrolled infections, other autoimmune diseases, pregnancy or lactation were excluded. Diagnoses were established on the basis of clinical symptoms, serum thyroxine and TRAb, thyroid ultrasound, and orbital computed tomography. PBMCs were separated from under 11 ml of fresh peripheral blood using Ficoll-Paque density gradient centrifugation. Total RNA was extracted with Trizol reagent, and quality was checked on an Agilent 2100 Bioanalyzer.

The clonotype comes from a woman between 50 and 59 years old with Graves' ophthalmopathy. This receptor chain uses TRBV7-2 and TRBJ2-5; the D gene is possibly TRBD2, with 5 bases matching. The sample taken for sequencing was blood. The DNA is TGTGCCAGCAGTTCCAGTCCCCTACTAGGGTCGAACACCGGGGAGACCCAGTACTTC. It encodes CASSSSPLLGSNTGETQYF. Full variable domain (CDR3 extended with the reference TRBV7-2 and TRBJ2-5 proteins): GAGVSQSPSNKVTEKGKDVELRCDPISGHTALYWYRQSLGQGLEFLIYFQGNSAPDKSGLPSDRFSAERTGGSVSTLTIQRTQQEDSAVYLCASSSSPLLGSNTGETQYFGPGTRLLVL.